A selection of T cell receptor beta chains follows, all from one sample in a study of cytomegalovirus exposure and HLA in healthy donors. Libraries were prepared by immunoSEQ multiplex PCR; TCRdb keeps only in-frame clonotypes and omits some of them. This repertoire shows 180,000 or so clones, 65% to 90% found once; its top ten account for around 0.31%. Sequencing was performed on PBMCs. The origin of the receptors is a woman under 40 in good health and CMV-seronegative. Each CDR3 is given with its conserved first and last residue. D genes are given only for firm matches.

cdr3_aa v_call d_call j_call
CASSMRQGAGGYTF TRBV19 TRBD1 TRBJ1-2
CASSEIGTGGNEQFF TRBV6-1 TRBD1 TRBJ2-1
CASSDTYEQYF TRBV6-1 . TRBJ2-7
CASGGQGGAYEQYF TRBV2 TRBD1 TRBJ2-7
CASSLGGQGYTF TRBV5-1 . TRBJ1-2
CASRVGLAGDNEQFF TRBV2 TRBD2 TRBJ2-1
CASRRDSRSTDTQYF TRBV28 TRBD1 TRBJ2-3
CASSFDRGSSTEAFF TRBV5-4 TRBD1 TRBJ1-1
CASSLRLAVGDTQYF TRBV13 TRBD2 TRBJ2-3
CASSQRTGGATEAFF TRBV5-1 TRBD1 TRBJ1-1
CASRSASGRFYEQYF TRBV28 TRBD2 TRBJ2-7
CASSDEGNTIYF TRBV6-1 . TRBJ1-3
CASSSGTLNTGELFF TRBV6-5 . TRBJ2-2
CASSTDRGRTGELFF TRBV6-1 TRBD1 TRBJ2-2
CASSQVGGWTQYF TRBV14 TRBD1 TRBJ2-5
CASRVTGGFFDEKLFF TRBV19 TRBD1 TRBJ1-4
CASSRGVWGASYGYTF TRBV7-2 . TRBJ1-2
CASSLGQGAAGANVLTF TRBV5-1 TRBD1 TRBJ2-6
CAISESGDLGGGYTF TRBV10-3 . TRBJ1-2
CASRFVGYEQYF TRBV2 . TRBJ2-7